The clone carrying this T cell receptor (beta chain) was found once. Sequencing was performed with immunoSEQ multiplex PCR; in TCRdb, only in-frame clones are kept and a portion is missing. The data contain about 89,000 clones, around 88% of them singletons. This entry comes from a study of blood T cell repertoires in COVID-19. Turning to the study itself: Both acute and convalescent COVID-19 samples were obtained from the United States, Italy and Spain. T cells, B-cell-depleted T cells, or PBMCs provided the cDNA or gDNA that served as material.

Germline CDR1 reads SGHDT; CDR2 reads YYEEEE. The CDR3 is 13 residues long. V lost 4 bases and J 5 bases, leaving 13 bases between the germline ends. Source material: peripheral blood. The genes are TRBV5-6 and TRBJ2-7; D is possibly TRBD2 (6 bases). This receptor was obtained from a man aged 55 to 70 with acute or convalescent COVID-19. CDR3 coding DNA: TGTGCCAGCAGCCCGCGGGGCCAGCACGAGCAGTACTTC. Amino acid sequence: CASSPRGQHEQYF.